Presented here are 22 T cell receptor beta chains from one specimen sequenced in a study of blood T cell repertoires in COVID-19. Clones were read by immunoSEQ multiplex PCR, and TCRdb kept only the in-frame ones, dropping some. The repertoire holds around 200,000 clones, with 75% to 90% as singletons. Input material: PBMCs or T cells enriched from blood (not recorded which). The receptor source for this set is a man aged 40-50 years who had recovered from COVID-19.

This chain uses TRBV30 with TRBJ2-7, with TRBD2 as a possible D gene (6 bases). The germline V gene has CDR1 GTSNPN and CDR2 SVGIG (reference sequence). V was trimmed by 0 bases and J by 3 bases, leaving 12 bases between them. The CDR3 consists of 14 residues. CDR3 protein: CAWSVGRGIYEQYF. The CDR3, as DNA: TGTGCCTGGAGTGTGGGACGGGGGATCTACGAGCAGTACTTC.

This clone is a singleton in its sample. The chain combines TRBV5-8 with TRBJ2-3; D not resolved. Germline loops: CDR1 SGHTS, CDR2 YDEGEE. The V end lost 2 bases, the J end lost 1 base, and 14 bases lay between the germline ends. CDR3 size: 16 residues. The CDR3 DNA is TGTGCCAGCAGCTTTAAACCGTCTCCGGGCACAGATACGCAGTATTTT. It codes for CASSFKPSPGTDTQYF.

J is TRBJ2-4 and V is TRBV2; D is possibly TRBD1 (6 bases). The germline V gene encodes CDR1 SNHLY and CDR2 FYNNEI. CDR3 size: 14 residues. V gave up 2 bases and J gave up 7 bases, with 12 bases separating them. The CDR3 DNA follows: TGTGCCAGCAGTGAAAGAGCAGGGGTCAACATTCAGTACTTC. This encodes CASSERAGVNIQYF.

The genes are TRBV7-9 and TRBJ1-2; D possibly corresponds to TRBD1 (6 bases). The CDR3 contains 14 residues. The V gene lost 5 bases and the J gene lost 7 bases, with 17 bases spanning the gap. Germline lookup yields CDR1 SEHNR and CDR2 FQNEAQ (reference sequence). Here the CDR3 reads CASSPDSLMGGYTF. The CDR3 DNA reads TGTGCCAGCAGCCCGGACAGCCTGATGGGTGGCTACACCTTC. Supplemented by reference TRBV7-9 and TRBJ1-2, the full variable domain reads DTGVSQNPRHKITKRGQNVTFRCDPISEHNRLYWYRQTLGQGPEFLTYFQNEAQLEKSRLLSDRFSAERPKGSFSTLEIQRTEQGDSAMYLCASSPDSLMGGYTFGSGTRLTVV.

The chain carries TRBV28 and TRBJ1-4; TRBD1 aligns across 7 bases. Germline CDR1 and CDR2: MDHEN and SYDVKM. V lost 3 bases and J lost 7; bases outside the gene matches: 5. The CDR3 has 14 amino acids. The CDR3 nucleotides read TGTGCCAGCAGTTTTCGGGACAGAAGTGAAAAACTGTTTTTT. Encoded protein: CASSFRDRSEKLFF.

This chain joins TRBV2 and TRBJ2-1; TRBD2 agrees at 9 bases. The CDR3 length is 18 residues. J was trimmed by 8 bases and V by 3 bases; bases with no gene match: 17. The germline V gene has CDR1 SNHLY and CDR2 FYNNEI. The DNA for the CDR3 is TGTGCCAGCAGTGATGGCGGGACTAGCCAGATCATCGGCCATGAGCAGTTCTTC. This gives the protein CASSDGGTSQIIGHEQFF.

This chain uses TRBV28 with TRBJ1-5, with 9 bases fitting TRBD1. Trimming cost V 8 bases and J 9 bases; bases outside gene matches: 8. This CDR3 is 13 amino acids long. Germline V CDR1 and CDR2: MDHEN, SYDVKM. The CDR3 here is CASGTGFDRPQHF. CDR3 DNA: TGTGCCAGCGGGACAGGGTTCGATCGGCCCCAGCATTTT. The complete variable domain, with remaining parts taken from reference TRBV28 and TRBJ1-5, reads DVKVTQSSRYLVKRTGEKVFLECVQDMDHENMFWYRQDPGLGLRLIYFSYDVKMKEKGDIPEGYSVSREKKERFSLILESASTNQTSMYLCASGTGFDRPQHFGDGTRLSIL.

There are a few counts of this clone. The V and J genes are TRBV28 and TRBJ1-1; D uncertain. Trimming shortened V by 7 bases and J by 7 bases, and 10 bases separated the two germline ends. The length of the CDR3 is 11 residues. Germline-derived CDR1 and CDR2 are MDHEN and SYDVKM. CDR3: CASTHSFEAFF. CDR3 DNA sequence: TGTGCCAGCACACATTCTTTTGAAGCTTTCTTT.

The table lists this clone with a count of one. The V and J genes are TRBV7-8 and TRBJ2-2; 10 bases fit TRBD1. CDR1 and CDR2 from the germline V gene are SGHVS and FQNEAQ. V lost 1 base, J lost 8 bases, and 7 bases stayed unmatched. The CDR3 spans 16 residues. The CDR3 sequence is CASSLGGTGDKGELFF. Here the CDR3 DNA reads TGTGCCAGCAGCTTAGGAGGGACAGGGGATAAGGGGGAGCTGTTTTTT.

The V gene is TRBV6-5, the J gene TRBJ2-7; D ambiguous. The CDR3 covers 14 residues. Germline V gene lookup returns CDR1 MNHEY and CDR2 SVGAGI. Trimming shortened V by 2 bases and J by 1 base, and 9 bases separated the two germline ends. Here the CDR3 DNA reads TGTGCCAGCAGTTACATTCCAGGATCCTACGAGCAGTACTTC. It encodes CASSYIPGSYEQYF.

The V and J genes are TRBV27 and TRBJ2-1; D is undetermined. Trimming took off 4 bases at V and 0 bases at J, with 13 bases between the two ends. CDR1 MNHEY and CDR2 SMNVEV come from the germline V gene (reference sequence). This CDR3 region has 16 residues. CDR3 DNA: TGTGCCAGCAGTTCTAGTTTCCTTAGCTCCTACAATGAGCAGTTCTTC. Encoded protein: CASSSSFLSSYNEQFF.

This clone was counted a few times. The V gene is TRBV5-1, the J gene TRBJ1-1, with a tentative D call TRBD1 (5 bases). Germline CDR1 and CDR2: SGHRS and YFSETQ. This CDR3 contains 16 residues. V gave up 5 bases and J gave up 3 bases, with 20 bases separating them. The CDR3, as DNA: TGCGCCAGCAGTGGGTACCCAACTCGGGGGGACACTGAAGCTTTCTTT. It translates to CASSGYPTRGDTEAFF.

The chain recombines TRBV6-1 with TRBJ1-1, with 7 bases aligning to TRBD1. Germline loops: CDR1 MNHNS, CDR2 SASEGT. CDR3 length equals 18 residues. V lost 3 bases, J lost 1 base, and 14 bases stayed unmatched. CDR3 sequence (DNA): TGTGCCAGCAGTGATCCCGGCCCCGGGACAGCACAGAACACTGAAGCTTTCTTT. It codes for CASSDPGPGTAQNTEAFF.

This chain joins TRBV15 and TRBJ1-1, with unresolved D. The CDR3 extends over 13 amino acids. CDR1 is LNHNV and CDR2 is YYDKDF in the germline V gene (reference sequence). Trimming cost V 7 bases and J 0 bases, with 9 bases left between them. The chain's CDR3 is CATKEALNTEAFF. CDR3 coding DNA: TGTGCCACCAAGGAGGCTCTGAACACTGAAGCTTTCTTT.

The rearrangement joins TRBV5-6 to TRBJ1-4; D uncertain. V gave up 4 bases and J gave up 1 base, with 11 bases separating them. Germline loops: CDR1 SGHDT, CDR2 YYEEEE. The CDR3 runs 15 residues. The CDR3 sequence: CASSRNLGTNEKLFF. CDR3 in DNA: TGTGCCAGCAGCCGCAACCTCGGAACTAATGAAAAACTGTTTTTT.

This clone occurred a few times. The CDR3: CASGTGQGAGQGYTF. In DNA, the CDR3 is TGTGCTAGTGGTACAGGGCAGGGGGCGGGACAGGGCTACACCTTC. This rearrangement joins TRBV12-5 to TRBJ1-2, with TRBD1 identical over 8 bases. This CDR3 spans 15 amino acids. V trimming: 5 bases; J trimming: 8 bases; junction bases outside the gene matches: 13. Looked up from germline, CDR1 is LGHNT and CDR2 is FRNRAP.

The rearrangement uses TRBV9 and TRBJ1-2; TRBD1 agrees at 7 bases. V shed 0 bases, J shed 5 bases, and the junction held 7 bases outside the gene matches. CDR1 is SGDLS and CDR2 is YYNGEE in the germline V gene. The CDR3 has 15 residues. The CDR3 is CASSVEPSGQYGYTF. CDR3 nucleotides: TGTGCCAGCAGCGTAGAACCCTCGGGACAGTATGGCTACACCTTC.

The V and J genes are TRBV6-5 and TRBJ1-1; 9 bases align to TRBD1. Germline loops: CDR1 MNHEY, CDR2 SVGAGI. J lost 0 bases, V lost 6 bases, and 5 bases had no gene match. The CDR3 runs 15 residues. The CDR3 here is CASSTGQGLNTEAFF. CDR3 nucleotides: TGTGCCAGCAGCACCGGACAGGGGTTGAACACTGAAGCTTTCTTT.

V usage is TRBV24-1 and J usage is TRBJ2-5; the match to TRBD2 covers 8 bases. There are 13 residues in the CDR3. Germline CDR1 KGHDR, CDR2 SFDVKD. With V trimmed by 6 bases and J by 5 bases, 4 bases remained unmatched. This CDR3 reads CATSRGGEETQYF. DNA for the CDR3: TGTGCCACCAGTCGGGGGGGGGAGGAGACCCAGTACTTC.

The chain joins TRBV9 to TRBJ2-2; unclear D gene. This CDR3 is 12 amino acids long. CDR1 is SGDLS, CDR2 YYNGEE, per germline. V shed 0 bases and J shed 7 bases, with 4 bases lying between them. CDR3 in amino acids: CASSVVIGELFF. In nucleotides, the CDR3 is TGTGCCAGCAGCGTAGTTATCGGGGAGCTGTTTTTT.

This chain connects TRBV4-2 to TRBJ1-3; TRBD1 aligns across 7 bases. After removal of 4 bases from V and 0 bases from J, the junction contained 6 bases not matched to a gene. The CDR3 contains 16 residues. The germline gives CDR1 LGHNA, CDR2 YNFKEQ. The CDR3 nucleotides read TGTGCCAGCAGCCCGGAGACAGGGCACTCTGGAAACACCATATATTTT. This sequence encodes CASSPETGHSGNTIYF.

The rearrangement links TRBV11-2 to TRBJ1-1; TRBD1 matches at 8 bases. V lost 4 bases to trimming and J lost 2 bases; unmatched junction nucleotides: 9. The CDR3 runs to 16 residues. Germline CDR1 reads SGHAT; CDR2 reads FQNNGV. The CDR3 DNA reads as TGTGCCAGCAGCTCCTACAGGGGGGTATATAACACTGAAGCTTTCTTT. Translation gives CASSSYRGVYNTEAFF.